Listed here is a single T cell receptor (beta chain). Its target is unknown. These data originate in a study of B cell selection in AIRE deficiency. Sorting defined conventional CD4 T cells as CD4+CD127+. Clones were sequenced by immunoSEQ multiplex PCR, and TCRdb holds only the in-frame ones, with some missing. The repertoire holds tens of thousands of clones, 97% seen once, with roughly 0.3% in the top ten. Study-level points and caveats: Healthy Tconv contained around two fifths of shared healthy Treg sequences; only TCRbeta sequenced. Shorter CDR3s marked shared Treg sequences, biased toward few non-templated insertions. About 30.6% of healthy-shared Treg TCRbeta sequences appeared in patient Tconv cells.

V dropped 1 base and J dropped 3 bases, with 6 bases sitting between them. Germline V gene data show CDR1 as SGHVS and CDR2 as FQNEAQ. The CDR3 sequence is 13 residues long. The chain links TRBV7-8 to TRBJ2-5, with D hard to call. Sequenced: conventional CD4+ T cells sorted from PBMCs. The sequence was obtained from a human donor with AIRE deficiency. The chain's CDR3 is CASSLGSEETQYF. CDR3 nucleotide sequence: TGTGCCAGCAGCTTAGGGTCGGAAGAGACCCAGTACTTC.